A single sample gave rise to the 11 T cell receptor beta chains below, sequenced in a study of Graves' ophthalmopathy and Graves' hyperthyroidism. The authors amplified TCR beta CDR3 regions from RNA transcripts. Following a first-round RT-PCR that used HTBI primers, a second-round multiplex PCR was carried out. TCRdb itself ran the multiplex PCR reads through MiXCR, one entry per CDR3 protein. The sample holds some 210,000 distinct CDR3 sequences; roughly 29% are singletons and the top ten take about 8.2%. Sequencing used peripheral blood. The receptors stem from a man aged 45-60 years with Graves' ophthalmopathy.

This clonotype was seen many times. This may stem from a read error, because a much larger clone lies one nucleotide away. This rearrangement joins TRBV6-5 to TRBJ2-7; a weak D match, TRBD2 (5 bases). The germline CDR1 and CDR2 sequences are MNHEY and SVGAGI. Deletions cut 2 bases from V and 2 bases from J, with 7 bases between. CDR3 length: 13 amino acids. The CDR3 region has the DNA TGTGCCAGCAGTTACGGGCGGGCCTACGAGCAGTACTTC. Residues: CASSYGRAYEQYF.

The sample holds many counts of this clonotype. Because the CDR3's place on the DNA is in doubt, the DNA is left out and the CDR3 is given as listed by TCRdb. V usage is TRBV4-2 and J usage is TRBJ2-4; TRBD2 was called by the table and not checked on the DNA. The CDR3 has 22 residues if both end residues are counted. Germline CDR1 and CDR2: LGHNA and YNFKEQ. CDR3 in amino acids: CASSLLFGPGLAGGGAKNIQYF.

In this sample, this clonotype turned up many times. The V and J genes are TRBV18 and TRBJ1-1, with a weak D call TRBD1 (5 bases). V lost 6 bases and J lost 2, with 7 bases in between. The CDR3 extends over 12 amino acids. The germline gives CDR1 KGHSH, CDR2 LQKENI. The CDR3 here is CASSGDNTEAFF. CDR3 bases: TGTGCCAGCTCGGGGGACAACACTGAAGCTTTCTTT.

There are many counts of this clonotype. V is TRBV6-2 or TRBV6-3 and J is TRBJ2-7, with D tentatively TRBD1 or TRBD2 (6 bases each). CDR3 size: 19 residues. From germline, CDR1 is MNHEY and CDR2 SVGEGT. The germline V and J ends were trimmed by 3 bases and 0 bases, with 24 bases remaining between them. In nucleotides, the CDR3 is TGTGCCAGCAGTTATTTTAGGGGGGTGTCCGGGACGGACTCCTACGAGCAGTACTTC. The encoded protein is CASSYFRGVSGTDSYEQYF.

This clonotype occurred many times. The CDR3 coding sequence is TGTGCCAGCAGGACGGGACTAGGAACTGAAGCTTTCTTT. Amino acid sequence: CASRTGLGTEAFF. V gene TRBV6-5 combines with J gene TRBJ1-1; tentatively, D is TRBD1 (5 bases). The CDR3 is made up of 13 amino acids. V lost 6 bases, J lost 5 bases, and 13 bases lay in between. Germline CDR1 reads MNHEY; CDR2 reads SVGAGI.

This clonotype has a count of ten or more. For the CDR3, the DNA is TGTGCCACCAGCAGAGTACAGGCCTATAGCAATCAGCCCCAGCATTTT. Translation: CATSRVQAYSNQPQHF. V and J are TRBV15 and TRBJ1-5; D might be TRBD1 (5 bases). This CDR3 has 16 residues. Trimming took 1 base from V and 0 from J, leaving 10 bases between them. Germline V gene data show CDR1 as LNHNV and CDR2 as YYDKDF (reference sequence). Variable domain in full (rest from reference TRBV15 and TRBJ1-5): DAMVIQNPRYQVTQFGKPVTLSCSQTLNHNVMYWYQQKSSQAPKLLFHYYDKDFNNEADTPDNFQSRRPNTSFCFLDIRSPGLGDTAMYLCATSRVQAYSNQPQHFGDGTRLSIL.

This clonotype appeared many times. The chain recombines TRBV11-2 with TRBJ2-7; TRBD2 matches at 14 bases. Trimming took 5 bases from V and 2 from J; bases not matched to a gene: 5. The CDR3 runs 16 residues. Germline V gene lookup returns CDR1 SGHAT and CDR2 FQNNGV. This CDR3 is CASSTGLAGEAYEQYF. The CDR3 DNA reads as TGTGCCAGCAGCACGGGACTAGCGGGGGAAGCCTACGAGCAGTACTTC.

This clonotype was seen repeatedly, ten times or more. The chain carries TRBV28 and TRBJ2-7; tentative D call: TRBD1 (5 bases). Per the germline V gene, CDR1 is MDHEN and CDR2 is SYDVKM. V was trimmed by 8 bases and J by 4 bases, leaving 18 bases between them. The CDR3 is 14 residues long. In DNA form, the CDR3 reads TGTGCCAGCTCTAACAGTGGGGCCTCTTACGAGCAGTACTTC. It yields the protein CASSNSGASYEQYF. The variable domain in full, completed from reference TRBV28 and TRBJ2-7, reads DVKVTQSSRYLVKRTGEKVFLECVQDMDHENMFWYRQDPGLGLRLIYFSYDVKMKEKGDIPEGYSVSREKKERFSLILESASTNQTSMYLCASSNSGASYEQYFGPGTRLTVT.

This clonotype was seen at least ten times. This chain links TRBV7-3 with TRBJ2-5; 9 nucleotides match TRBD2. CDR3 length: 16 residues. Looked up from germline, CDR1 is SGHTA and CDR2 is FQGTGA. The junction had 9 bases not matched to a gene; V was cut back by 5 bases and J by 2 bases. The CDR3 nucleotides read TGTGCCAGCAGCCCCGGACTAGCGAGAACGCAAGAGACCCAGTACTTC. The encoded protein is CASSPGLARTQETQYF.

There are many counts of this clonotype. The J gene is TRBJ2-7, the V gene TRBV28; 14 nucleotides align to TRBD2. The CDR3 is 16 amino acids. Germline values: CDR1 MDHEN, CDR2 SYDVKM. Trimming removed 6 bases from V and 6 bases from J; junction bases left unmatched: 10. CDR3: CASSPGLAGVDGEQYF. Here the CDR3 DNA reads TGTGCCAGCAGCCCGGGACTAGCGGGAGTCGACGGCGAGCAGTACTTC.

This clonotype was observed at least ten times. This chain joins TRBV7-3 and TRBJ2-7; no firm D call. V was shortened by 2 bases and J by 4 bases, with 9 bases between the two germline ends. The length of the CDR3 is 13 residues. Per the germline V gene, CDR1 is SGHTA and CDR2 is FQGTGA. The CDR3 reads CASSLEDNYEQYF. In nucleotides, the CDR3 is TGTGCCAGCAGCTTAGAAGACAATTACGAGCAGTACTTC.